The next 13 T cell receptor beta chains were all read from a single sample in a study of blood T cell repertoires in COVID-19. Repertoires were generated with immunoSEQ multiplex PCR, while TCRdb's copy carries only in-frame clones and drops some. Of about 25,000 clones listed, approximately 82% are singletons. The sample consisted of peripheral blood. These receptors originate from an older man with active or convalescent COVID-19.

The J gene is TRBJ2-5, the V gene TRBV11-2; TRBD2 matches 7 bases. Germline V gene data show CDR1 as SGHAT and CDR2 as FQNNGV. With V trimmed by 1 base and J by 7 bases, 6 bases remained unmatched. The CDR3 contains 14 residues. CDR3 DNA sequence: TGTGCCAGCAGCTTAGCTGGACTAGGGCCGACCCAGTACTTC. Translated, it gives CASSLAGLGPTQYF. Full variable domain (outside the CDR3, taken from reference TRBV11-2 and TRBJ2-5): EAGVAQSPRYKIIEKRQSVAFWCNPISGHATLYWYQQILGQGPKLLIQFQNNGVVDDSQLPKDRFSAERLKGVDSTLKIQPAKLEDSAVYLCASSLAGLGPTQYFGPGTRLLVL.

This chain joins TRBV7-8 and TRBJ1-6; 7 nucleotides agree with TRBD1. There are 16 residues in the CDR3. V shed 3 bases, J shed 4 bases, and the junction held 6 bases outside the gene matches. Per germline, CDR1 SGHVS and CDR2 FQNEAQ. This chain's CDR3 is CASSLTGPEYNSPLHF. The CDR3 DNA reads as TGTGCCAGCAGCTTGACAGGGCCCGAGTATAATTCACCCCTCCACTTT.

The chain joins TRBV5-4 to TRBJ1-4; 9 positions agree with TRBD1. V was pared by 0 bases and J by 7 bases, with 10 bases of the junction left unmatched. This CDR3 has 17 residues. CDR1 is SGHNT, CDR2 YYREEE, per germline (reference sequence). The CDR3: CASSLAGTGRGSEKLFF. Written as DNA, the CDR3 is TGTGCCAGCAGCTTGGCCGGGACAGGGCGGGGAAGTGAAAAACTGTTTTTT.

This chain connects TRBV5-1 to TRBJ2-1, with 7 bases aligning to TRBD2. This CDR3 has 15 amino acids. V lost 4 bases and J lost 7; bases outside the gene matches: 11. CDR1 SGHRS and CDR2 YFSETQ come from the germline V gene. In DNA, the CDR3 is TGCGCCAGCAGCCGGGCTCGCGGGACTACAAATGAGCAGTTCTTC. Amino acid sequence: CASSRARGTTNEQFF. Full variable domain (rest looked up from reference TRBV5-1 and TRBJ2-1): KAGVTQTPRYLIKTRGQQVTLSCSPISGHRSVSWYQQTPGQGLQFLFEYFSETQRNKGNFPGRFSGRQFSNSRSEMNVSTLELGDSALYLCASSRARGTTNEQFFGPGTRLTVL.

The CDR3 DNA reads as TGCAGTGCTAGTGACCTGACTAGCGGGAAGTCTAATAGAGAGACCCAGTACTTC. Protein sequence: CSASDLTSGKSNRETQYF. The chain uses TRBV20-1 and TRBJ2-5, with 11 bases matching TRBD2. V trimming: 3 bases; J trimming: 4 bases; junction bases outside the gene matches: 16. The CDR3 has 18 residues. Germline-derived CDR1 and CDR2 are DFQATT and SNEGSKA (reference sequence).

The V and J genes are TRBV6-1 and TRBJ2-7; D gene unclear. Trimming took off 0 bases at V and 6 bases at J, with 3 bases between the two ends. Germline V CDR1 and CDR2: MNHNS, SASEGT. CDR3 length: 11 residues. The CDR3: CASSEAAEQYF. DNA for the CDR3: TGTGCCAGCAGTGAAGCAGCCGAGCAGTACTTC.

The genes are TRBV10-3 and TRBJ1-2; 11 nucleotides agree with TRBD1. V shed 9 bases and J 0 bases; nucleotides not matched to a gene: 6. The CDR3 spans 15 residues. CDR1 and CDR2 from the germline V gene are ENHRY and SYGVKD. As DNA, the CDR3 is TGTGCCATGGGACAGGGGGTGGGTCCTAACTATGGCTACACCTTC. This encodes CAMGQGVGPNYGYTF.

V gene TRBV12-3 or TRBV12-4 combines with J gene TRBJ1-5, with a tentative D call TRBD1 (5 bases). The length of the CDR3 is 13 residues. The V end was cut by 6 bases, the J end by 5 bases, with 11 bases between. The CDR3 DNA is TGTGCCAGCAGACTGGGGGGGGATCAGCCCCAGCATTTT. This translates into CASRLGGDQPQHF.

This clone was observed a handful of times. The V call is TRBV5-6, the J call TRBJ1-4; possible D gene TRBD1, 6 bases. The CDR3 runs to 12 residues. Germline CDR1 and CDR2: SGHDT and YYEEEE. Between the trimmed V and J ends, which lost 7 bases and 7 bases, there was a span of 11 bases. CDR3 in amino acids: CASGTRGEKLFF. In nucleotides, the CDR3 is TGTGCCAGCGGGACAAGGGGTGAAAAACTGTTTTTT.

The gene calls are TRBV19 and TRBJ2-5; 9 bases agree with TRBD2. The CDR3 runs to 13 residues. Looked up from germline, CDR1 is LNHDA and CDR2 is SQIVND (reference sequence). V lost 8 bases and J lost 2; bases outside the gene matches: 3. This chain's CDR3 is CASVAGAQETQYF. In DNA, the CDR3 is TGTGCCAGTGTAGCGGGGGCACAAGAGACCCAGTACTTC.

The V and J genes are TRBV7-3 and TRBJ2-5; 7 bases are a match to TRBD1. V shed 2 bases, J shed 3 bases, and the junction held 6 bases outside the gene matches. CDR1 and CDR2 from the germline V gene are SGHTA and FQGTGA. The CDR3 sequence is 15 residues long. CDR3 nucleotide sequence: TGTGCCAGCAGCTTATCTGGGACAGAAAAAGAGACCCAGTACTTC. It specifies CASSLSGTEKETQYF.

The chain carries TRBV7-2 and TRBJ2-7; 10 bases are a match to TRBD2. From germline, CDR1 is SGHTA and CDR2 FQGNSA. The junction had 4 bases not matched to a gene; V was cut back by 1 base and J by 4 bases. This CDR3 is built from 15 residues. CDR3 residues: CASSLVSGGAYEQYF. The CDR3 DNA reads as TGTGCCAGCAGCTTAGTCAGCGGGGGGGCTTACGAGCAGTACTTC.

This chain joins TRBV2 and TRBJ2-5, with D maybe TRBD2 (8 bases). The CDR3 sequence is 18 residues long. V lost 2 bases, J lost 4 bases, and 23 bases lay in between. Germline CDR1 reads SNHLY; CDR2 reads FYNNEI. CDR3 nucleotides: TGTGCCAGCAGTGAAACCCCCCAGGGGGTCGCGGGAGGAGAGACCCAGTACTTC. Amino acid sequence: CASSETPQGVAGGETQYF.